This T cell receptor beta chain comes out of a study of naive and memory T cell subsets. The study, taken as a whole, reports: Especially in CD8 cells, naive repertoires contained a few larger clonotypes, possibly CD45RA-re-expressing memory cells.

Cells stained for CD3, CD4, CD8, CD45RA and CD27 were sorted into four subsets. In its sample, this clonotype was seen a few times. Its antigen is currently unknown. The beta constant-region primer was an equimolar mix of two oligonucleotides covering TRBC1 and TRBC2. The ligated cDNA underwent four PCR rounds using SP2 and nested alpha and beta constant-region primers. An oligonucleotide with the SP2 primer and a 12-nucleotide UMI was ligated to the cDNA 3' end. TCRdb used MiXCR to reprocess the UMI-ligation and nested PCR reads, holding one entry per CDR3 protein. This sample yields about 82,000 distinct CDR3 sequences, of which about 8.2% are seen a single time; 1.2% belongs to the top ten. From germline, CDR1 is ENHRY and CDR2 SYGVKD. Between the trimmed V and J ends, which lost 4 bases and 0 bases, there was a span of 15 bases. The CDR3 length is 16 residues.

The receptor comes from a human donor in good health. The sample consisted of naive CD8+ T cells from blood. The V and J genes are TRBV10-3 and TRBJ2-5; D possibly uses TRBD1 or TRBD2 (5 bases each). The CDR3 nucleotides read TGTGCCATCAGTGTCTCGGGGAAAGGGGACCAAGAGACCCAGTACTTC. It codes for CAISVSGKGDQETQYF.